The sequence of this T cell receptor beta chain was determined in a study of shared T cell receptors in the human thymus. Germline loops: CDR1 MGHDK, CDR2 SYGVNS. CDR3 size: 15 residues. The trim removed 4 bases at V and 0 bases at J, leaving 2 bases unmatched. TCRdb's copy holds only in-frame clones and misses some; the assay was immunoSEQ multiplex PCR. Seen here are hundreds of thousands of clones, about 90% observed once, and the top ten hold 0.0094%. These data were likewise used in another study, on human thymus T cells. That study reports: Those donating were healthy Finnish infants in corrective surgery for congenital heart defects. There appeared to be biased usage of V and J genes in thymic and blood repertoires.

The sample taken for sequencing was thymocytes. The chain uses TRBV25-1 and TRBJ1-1; TRBD1 matches 10 bases. The source is a boy under two years old with a congenital heart defect. The CDR3 here is CASSGGTGVNTEAFF. The CDR3 nucleotides are TGTGCCAGCAGTGGGGGGACAGGGGTGAACACTGAAGCTTTCTTT.